The 8 T cell receptor beta chains listed next were all sequenced from one sample in a study of post-analysis software for immune sequencing data. Study-wide points: In patients, about 5 TRBV segments were more frequent than in controls, with TRBV5-6, TRBV5-1 and TRBV20-1 among them.

Unique molecular identifiers had been added to the TCR beta cDNA libraries. One entry per CDR3 protein results from TCRdb running MiXCR on the PCR reads. This sample has roughly 180,000 distinct CDR3 sequences, with about 30% found just once. These TCRs' antigens remain unknown. Sequenced input: blood. The source is a girl between 5 and 17 years old with multiple sclerosis.

Many counts were recorded for this clonotype. CDR3 in DNA: TGTGCCAGCAGCGTAGAGGAGGGAGCAGGAGGTTCATACGAGCAGTACTTC. Amino acid sequence: CASSVEEGAGGSYEQYF. The chain employs TRBV9 and TRBJ2-7; D is possibly TRBD2 (6 bases). The germline gives CDR1 SGDLS, CDR2 YYNGEE. V was clipped by 0 bases and J by 4 bases, with 20 bases between them. The CDR3 covers 17 residues.

This clonotype has a count of ten or more. This chain connects TRBV29-1 to TRBJ2-1; weak D call: TRBD2 (5 bases). This CDR3 has 12 amino acids. Germline loops: CDR1 SQVTM, CDR2 ANQGSEA. Trimming pared 7 bases from V and 5 bases from J, leaving 12 bases between. The DNA for the CDR3 is TGCAGCGCCGCCATCGGGAACAATGAGCAGTTCTTC. It yields the protein CSAAIGNNEQFF.

This clonotype has a handful of counts. The chain combines TRBV12-3 or TRBV12-4 with TRBJ2-5, with D possibly TRBD2 on 6 matching bases. There are 17 residues in the CDR3. Trimming left V 1 base short and J 1 base short, with 16 bases between. CDR3 loop: CASSLGGRAGPQETQYF. DNA of the CDR3: TGTGCCAGCAGTTTAGGGGGACGAGCGGGCCCCCAAGAGACCCAGTACTTC.

The table lists this clonotype with many counts. Written as DNA, the CDR3 is TGCGCCAGCAGCTTCATCGGGGAGGAGCAGTACTTC. It specifies CASSFIGEEQYF. The V and J genes are TRBV5-1 and TRBJ2-4, with a tentative D call TRBD2 (6 bases). In germline, CDR1 is SGHRS, CDR2 YFSETQ. The CDR3 totals 12 residues. The V and J ends lost 2 bases and 13 bases respectively, with 13 bases between them.

This clonotype turned up a few times. In DNA form, the CDR3 reads TGTGCCAGCAGCTTAGATCTCGCAGGGGAGGTGAACACTGAAGCTTTCTTT. It codes for CASSLDLAGEVNTEAFF. The rearrangement joins TRBV7-2 to TRBJ1-1, with D possibly matching TRBD1 (6 bases). Between the trimmed V and J ends, which lost 1 base and 0 bases, there was a span of 15 bases. Germline V gives CDR1 SGHTA, CDR2 FQGNSA. This CDR3 has 17 amino acids.

The J gene is TRBJ2-3, the V gene TRBV20-1; no reliable D call. Germline loops: CDR1 DFQATT, CDR2 SNEGSKA (reference sequence). This CDR3 contains 13 residues. V was pared by 3 bases and J by 4 bases, with 11 bases between. Here the CDR3 DNA reads TGCAGTGCTAGGGGTCTGGGCGCAGATACGCAGTATTTT. Translating it yields CSARGLGADTQYF.

Concerning this clonotype: A junction boundary mismatches the germline segment, possibly from a read error. The CDR3, as DNA: TGCGCCTGCAGCTTGAAGGCGGGAGCTTGGGATACGCAGTATTTT. Its protein product is CACSLKAGAWDTQYF. The rearrangement links TRBV5-1 to TRBJ2-3; 7 bases are a match to TRBD2. This CDR3 comprises 15 residues. Germline V lookup: CDR1 SGHRS, CDR2 YFSETQ.

The rearrangement links TRBV12-5 to TRBJ2-1; TRBD2 matches at 10 bases. CDR1 and CDR2 from the germline V gene are LGHNT and FRNRAP. Losses at the gene ends were 7 bases for V and 10 bases for J; bases not matched to a gene: 10. The CDR3 is 14 residues long. The CDR3 nucleotides read TGTGCTAGTGCCGGAAACCTAGCGGGAGAGGAGCAGTTCTTC. Translating gives CASAGNLAGEEQFF.